Described below is a single TCR beta chain sequence and its context. The antigen is unknown. The sample comes from a study of shared clonotypes between healthy human individuals. Germline values: CDR1 MNHEY, CDR2 SMNVEV (reference sequence). V was shortened by 10 bases and J by 4 bases, with 14 bases between the two germline ends. The CDR3 spans 13 residues. The assay was immunoSEQ multiplex PCR, and TCRdb's table has in-frame clones only and misses some. The sample lists just over 2,000,000 clones, approximately 94% occurring once. Positively selected for CCR7, the CD45RO-negative cells used as naive CD8 cells excluded terminally differentiated effector memory CD45RA+ cells. Study-level findings and limits: Relative to clonotypes present in all four donors, those not shared had lower generation probabilities.

The chain links TRBV27 to TRBJ1-3; D ambiguous. Input material: naive CD8+ T cells sorted from blood. The sequence was collected from a man younger than 30 in good health. CDR3 nucleotide sequence: TGTGCCACAGCTCCCGATAGAGGAAACACCATATATTTT. This gives the protein CATAPDRGNTIYF.